Detailed here is one TCR beta chain. Its antigen is not known. The data belong to a study of cytomegalovirus exposure and HLA in healthy donors. Regarding the study as a whole: Three chains tied to CMV proved CMV antigen-specific in vitro.

The donors were members of the validation cohort, which comprised 120 subjects and was separate from the first cohort of 600 to 800 subjects. Only in-frame clones appear in the TCRdb table, and some are missing; sequencing was by immunoSEQ multiplex PCR. The sample lists fewer than 250,000 clones, 85% to 90% occurring once. Trimming left V 3 bases short and J 2 bases short, with 25 bases between. The germline CDR1 and CDR2 sequences are SGDLS and YYNGEE. The CDR3 runs 19 residues. This TCR derives from a man between 18 and 29 years old in good health and CMV-seronegative. The chain uses TRBV9 and TRBJ2-3, with D perhaps TRBD2 (6 bases). The source material was PBMCs. CDR3 sequence: CASSDPGRISERVTDTQYF. The CDR3 DNA is TGTGCCAGCAGCGACCCGGGACGAATATCAGAGCGGGTCACAGATACGCAGTATTTT.